Each of the 2 T cell receptor beta chains below was sequenced from the same sample in a study of cytomegalovirus exposure and HLA in healthy donors. PCR amplification relied on 60 Vbeta primers (plus 13 Jbeta primers). Profiled with immunoSEQ multiplex PCR; TCRdb holds only in-frame clones, not every one. The sample has 83,000 or so clones, roughly 83% seen once. The sequenced sample consisted of PBMCs. Receptor source: a middle-aged woman in good health and CMV-seropositive.

The genes are TRBV19 and TRBJ1-2, with a tentative D call TRBD1 (5 bases). The CDR3 is 13 amino acids. CDR1 is LNHDA and CDR2 is SQIVND in the germline V gene (reference sequence). V lost 2 bases to trimming and J lost 6 bases, with 10 bases between them. The CDR3 here is CASSIKGVHGYTF. The CDR3 coding sequence is TGTGCCAGTAGTATAAAAGGGGTTCATGGCTACACCTTC.

This chain joins TRBV5-6 and TRBJ1-5, with a weak D call TRBD1 (5 bases). Germline CDR1 is SGHDT and CDR2 is YYEEEE. V was trimmed by 3 bases and J by 7 bases, leaving 11 bases between them. The CDR3 contains 13 residues. This chain's CDR3 is CASSSRGRQPQHF. The DNA of the CDR3 is TGTGCCAGCAGCTCGCGGGGCCGGCAGCCCCAGCATTTT.